These 15 T cell receptor beta chains were sequenced from one sample in a study of cytomegalovirus exposure and HLA in healthy donors (dated by TCRdb to between 2016 and 2019). Library preparation employed the immunoSEQ multiplex PCR assay. A mixture of 60 forward primers for TCR Vbeta segments and 13 reverse primers for TCR Jbeta segments was used in the multiplex PCR. The immuneACCESS repertoire file appears here via TCRdb, limited to in-frame rearrangements. These files lack a portion of the clones; in checked studies, under half of the deficit traces to unresolved V genes, and the cause of the others is not known. The table kept for this sample lists approximately 100,000 clones. Clones ranked in the top ten supply just over 15% of the sample. Material for sequencing was PBMCs. These receptors were collected from a man in his fifties or sixties in good health and CMV-seropositive.

V usage is TRBV23-1 and J usage is TRBJ2-7; 10 bases are a match to TRBD2. TRBV23-1 is given ORF status, its function remaining uncertain. V trimming: 2 bases; J trimming: 6 bases; junction bases outside the gene matches: 10. The CDR3 extends over 16 amino acids. DNA of the CDR3: TGCGCCAGCAGTCAAAAATGGGTGGTAGCGGGAGGCGAGCAGTACTTC. This translates into CASSQKWVVAGGEQYF.

This clone registers medium-sized by frequency. The rearrangement joins TRBV1 to TRBJ2-1; the table calls TRBD2, which could not be checked here. TRBV1 is designated a pseudogene. The CDR3 is 16 amino acids. CDR3 region: CTSSQERSGSVNEQFF. The CDR3 nucleotides are TGCACCAGCAGCCAAGAGCGGAGCGGGAGCGTCAATGAGCAGTTCTTC.

The J gene is TRBJ1-5, the V gene TRBV9, with 10 bases matching TRBD1. The CDR3 is 14 amino acids. Looked up from germline, CDR1 is SGDLS and CDR2 is YYNGEE. Trimming took 4 bases from V and 7 from J; bases not matched to a gene: 5. CDR3: CASSSGQGYQPQHF. The CDR3 DNA follows: TGTGCCAGCAGCTCGGGACAGGGGTACCAGCCCCAGCATTTT.

The genes are TRBV7-2 and TRBJ1-2; D ambiguous. Between the trimmed V and J ends, which lost 2 bases and 2 bases, there was a span of 9 bases. This CDR3 is 14 amino acids long. The germline gives CDR1 SGHTA, CDR2 FQGNSA. CDR3 protein: CASSLTWENYGYTF. CDR3 DNA: TGTGCCAGCAGCTTAACTTGGGAGAACTATGGCTACACCTTC.

The chain uses TRBV28 and TRBJ2-5; 11 bases agree with TRBD2. V shed 6 bases and J 4 bases; nucleotides not matched to a gene: 4. Germline CDR1 reads MDHEN; CDR2 reads SYDVKM. The CDR3 is 14 amino acids. The chain's CDR3 is CASRGSGRGETQYF. The CDR3 nucleotides read TGTGCCAGCAGGGGTAGCGGGAGGGGAGAGACCCAGTACTTC.

CDR3 nucleotide sequence: TGTGCCAGCAGCACGACAACTAGCAATCAGCCCCAGCATTTT. Protein: CASSTTTSNQPQHF. The chain combines TRBV7-8 with TRBJ1-5; unclear D gene. The CDR3 spans 14 residues. V lost 5 bases, J lost 0 bases, and 8 bases lay in between. CDR1 and CDR2 (germline): SGHVS, FQNEAQ.

This sequence joins TRBV7-8 and TRBJ2-1; D not certain. Germline lookup yields CDR1 SGHVS and CDR2 FQNEAQ. The CDR3 totals 13 residues. The V end lost 1 base, the J end lost 7 bases, and 8 bases lay between the germline ends. CDR3 in DNA: TGTGCCAGCAGCTTAGTCCGGGTGAATGAGCAGTTCTTC. It encodes CASSLVRVNEQFF.

This CDR3 is CASSPGRTGGSGNTIYF. CDR3 in DNA: TGTGCCAGCAGCCCAGGTCGGACAGGGGGCTCTGGAAACACCATATATTTT. J is TRBJ1-3 and V is TRBV7-9; 10 nucleotides line up with TRBD1. Germline CDR1 is SEHNR and CDR2 is FQNEAQ (reference sequence). J lost 0 bases, V lost 5 bases, and 7 bases had no gene match. CDR3 length: 17 amino acids.

The chain carries TRBV5-1 and TRBJ1-4; 8 bases fit TRBD1. From germline, CDR1 is SGHRS and CDR2 YFSETQ. The CDR3 length is 15 residues. V lost 4 bases to trimming and J lost 5 bases; unmatched junction nucleotides: 7. CDR3 in DNA: TGCGCCAGCAGCACGCGGACAGGGCCGAATGAAAAACTGTTTTTT. This codes for CASSTRTGPNEKLFF.

This rearrangement joins TRBV30 to TRBJ1-1; no clear D gene. V was pared by 3 bases and J by 5 bases, with 16 bases between. There are 14 residues in the CDR3. CDR1 and CDR2 (germline): GTSNPN, SVGIG (reference sequence). The CDR3 here is CAWSVLRTGTEAFF. The CDR3 nucleotides read TGTGCCTGGAGCGTCTTAAGGACGGGGACTGAAGCTTTCTTT.

The chain is built from TRBV7-9 and TRBJ2-1, with D unresolved. Trimming took 6 bases from V and 9 from J, leaving 24 bases between them. Germline-derived CDR1 and CDR2 are SEHNR and FQNEAQ (reference sequence). This CDR3 comprises 16 residues. As DNA, the CDR3 is TGTGCCAGCAGTCGGTGGGTTGGCGGAAAGACGGGTGAGCAGTTCTTC. It yields the protein CASSRWVGGKTGEQFF.

The chain joins TRBV5-8 to TRBJ1-1; maybe TRBD1 (6 bases). The V and J ends lost 9 bases and 5 bases respectively, with 14 bases between them. The CDR3 contains 12 residues. Per germline, CDR1 SGHTS and CDR2 YDEGEE. The CDR3 region is CATRTQGTEAFF. The CDR3 DNA reads as TGTGCCACTCGGACCCAGGGGACTGAAGCTTTCTTT.

J is TRBJ2-1 and V is TRBV7-3, with 9 bases fitting TRBD2. J lost 10 bases, V lost 5 bases, and 12 bases had no gene match. The CDR3 length is 15 residues. Germline assignment: CDR1 SGHTA and CDR2 FQGTGA. CDR3 in amino acids: CASSTGASGTGEQFF. The CDR3 DNA is TGTGCCAGCAGCACCGGGGCTAGCGGGACGGGGGAGCAGTTCTTC.

This sequence joins TRBV7-2 and TRBJ2-2, with 10 bases identical to TRBD2. J lost 0 bases, V lost 3 bases, and 4 bases had no gene match. The CDR3 is 17 amino acids. Germline V gene data show CDR1 as SGHTA and CDR2 as FQGNSA. The CDR3 nucleotides are TGTGCCAGCAGCTTCCCAGCGGGAGGGGCGAACACCGGGGAGCTGTTTTTT. Its protein product is CASSFPAGGANTGELFF.

J is TRBJ2-1 and V is TRBV28; tentatively, D is TRBD2 (6 bases). The CDR3 is 13 amino acids. Trimming took 3 bases from V and 12 from J, leaving 15 bases between them. Germline V gives CDR1 MDHEN, CDR2 SYDVKM. CDR3 in amino acids: CASSLGTQHGQFF. CDR3 DNA sequence: TGTGCCAGCAGTTTGGGGACTCAACACGGGCAGTTCTTC.